The 10 T cell receptor beta chains reported below all come from one sample, sequenced in a study of PD-1 blockade in classical Hodgkin lymphoma. The protocol was immunoSEQ multiplex PCR, while the TCRdb copy is restricted to in-frame clones and leaves out a portion. This sample has 100,000 to 130,000 clones, with roughly nine tenths found just once. There was relapse after autologous stem cell transplantation in every patient, and there was variation in brentuximab vedotin exposure. The sequenced sample was peripheral blood mononuclear cells (PBMCs), obtained before the second cycle of nivolumab. These receptors were taken from a human donor with classical Hodgkin lymphoma.

V gene TRBV18 combines with J gene TRBJ2-1; TRBD2 aligns across 13 bases. V shed 5 bases and J 10 bases; nucleotides not matched to a gene: 5. Germline loops: CDR1 KGHSH, CDR2 LQKENI. There are 14 residues in the CDR3. CDR3 sequence reads: CASSVATSGREQFF. The CDR3 coding sequence is TGTGCCAGCTCAGTTGCGACTAGCGGGAGGGAGCAGTTCTTC.

The CDR3 protein is CASSKLAGDTDTQYF. Here the CDR3 DNA reads TGTGCCAGTAGTAAACTAGCGGGAGACACAGATACGCAGTATTTT. The J gene is TRBJ2-3, the V gene TRBV19; 11 bases match TRBD2. This CDR3 region has 15 residues. Germline CDR1 reads LNHDA; CDR2 reads SQIVND (reference sequence). V was clipped by 4 bases and J by 2 bases; unmatched bases: 2.

The V call is TRBV6-4, the J call TRBJ1-1; maybe TRBD1 (6 bases). The V end was cut by 6 bases, the J end by 5 bases, with 10 bases between. Per the germline V gene, CDR1 is MRHNA and CDR2 is SNTAGT. This CDR3 comprises 12 residues. DNA of the CDR3: TGTGCCAGCAGGGGGGCAGATACTGAAGCTTTCTTT. Translation gives CASRGADTEAFF.

This clone has only one observation. V gene TRBV7-9 combines with J gene TRBJ2-1, with D possibly being TRBD1 or TRBD2 (5 bases each). V dropped 5 bases and J dropped 5 bases, with 28 bases sitting between them. In germline, CDR1 is SEHNR, CDR2 FQNEAQ (reference sequence). This CDR3 comprises 19 residues. The CDR3 DNA follows: TGTGCCAGCAGCCTTCGCCGGGGCATCGTGGGGGTCCCGAACAATGAGCAGTTCTTC. Translated: CASSLRRGIVGVPNNEQFF.

V usage is TRBV18 and J usage is TRBJ2-2; 8 bases are shared with TRBD2. After removal of 4 bases from V and 6 bases from J, the junction contained 10 bases not matched to a gene. The CDR3 extends over 16 amino acids. Per the germline V gene, CDR1 is KGHSH and CDR2 is LQKENI. The CDR3: CASSRVTSVGPGELFF. DNA of the CDR3: TGTGCCAGCTCACGTGTGACTAGCGTCGGCCCCGGGGAGCTGTTTTTT.

The chain couples TRBV7-9 to TRBJ1-2; 9 bases match TRBD1. CDR3 length equals 14 residues. Trimming at V came to 3 bases and at J to 6 bases, leaving 5 bases not matched to a gene. Germline V gene data show CDR1 as SEHNR and CDR2 as FQNEAQ (reference sequence). CDR3 in amino acids: CASSFRTGVHGYTF. For the CDR3, the DNA is TGTGCCAGCAGCTTCCGGACAGGGGTTCATGGCTACACCTTC. The full variable domain, completed using reference TRBV7-9 and TRBJ1-2, is DTGVSQNPRHKITKRGQNVTFRCDPISEHNRLYWYRQTLGQGPEFLTYFQNEAQLEKSRLLSDRFSAERPKGSFSTLEIQRTEQGDSAMYLCASSFRTGVHGYTFGSGTRLTVV.

The V call is TRBV28, the J call TRBJ1-2; D may be TRBD1 (5 bases). Trimming cost V 6 bases and J 0 bases, with 11 bases left between them. Germline CDR1 and CDR2: MDHEN and SYDVKM. The CDR3 has 14 amino acids. The chain's CDR3 is CASRRDRTNYGYTF. CDR3 in DNA: TGTGCCAGCAGGAGGGACCGAACTAACTATGGCTACACCTTC.

The genes are TRBV15 and TRBJ2-1; no definite D call. Germline V lookup: CDR1 LNHNV, CDR2 YYDKDF (reference sequence). V lost 5 bases to trimming and J lost 7 bases, with 12 bases between them. The CDR3 has 13 residues. CDR3 region: CATSGSSRNEQFF. The CDR3 coding sequence is TGTGCCACCAGCGGGTCCTCTAGAAATGAGCAGTTCTTC.

A remark on this clone: The sample has other DNA sequences that encode this CDR3 too. V is TRBV7-9 and J is TRBJ1-1; tentative D call: TRBD1 (6 bases). Per the germline V gene, CDR1 is SEHNR and CDR2 is FQNEAQ (reference sequence). V was shortened by 0 bases and J by 5 bases, with 10 bases between the two germline ends. The CDR3 has 14 residues. CDR3 DNA sequence: TGTGCCAGCAGCTTAGCGGGGGCAGGGACTGAAGCTTTCTTT. Residues: CASSLAGAGTEAFF.

The table lists this clone with a count of one. V and J are TRBV4-1 and TRBJ2-7, with unresolved D. Deletions cut 0 bases from V and 2 bases from J, with 14 bases between. The CDR3 contains 16 residues. CDR1 and CDR2 from the germline V gene are MGHRA and YSYEKL. CDR3 loop: CASSQDVNYSPYEQYF. DNA of the CDR3: TGCGCCAGCAGCCAAGACGTAAATTACTCTCCCTACGAGCAGTACTTC.